Listed here is a single TCR beta chain. The antigen remains unidentified. Each CDR3 protein is one row after TCRdb ran MiXCR on the 5' RACE reads. This table has over 500,000 distinct CDR3 sequences, roughly 17% appearing once. J lost 1 base, V lost 7 bases, and 5 bases had no gene match. The CDR3 is 14 amino acids. The germline V gene has CDR1 SGHDN and CDR2 FVKESK. The data originate from a study of T-cell memory formation after mild COVID-19. Study-wide results and caveats: While clones contracting from day 15 to 85 were balanced between CD4 and CD8, later expanders leaned CD4+.

The V call is TRBV14, the J call TRBJ2-7; 9 bases map to TRBD1. The sequence derives from an adult woman who had mild COVID-19 (a few samples of this study predate the infection). Cell type and time point are not known. The sequenced sample consisted of PBMCs or a T cell subset sorted from them (not recorded which). The CDR3 nucleotides are TGTGCCAGCACCCGGACAGGGGAATCCTACGAGCAGTACTTC. Translating gives CASTRTGESYEQYF.